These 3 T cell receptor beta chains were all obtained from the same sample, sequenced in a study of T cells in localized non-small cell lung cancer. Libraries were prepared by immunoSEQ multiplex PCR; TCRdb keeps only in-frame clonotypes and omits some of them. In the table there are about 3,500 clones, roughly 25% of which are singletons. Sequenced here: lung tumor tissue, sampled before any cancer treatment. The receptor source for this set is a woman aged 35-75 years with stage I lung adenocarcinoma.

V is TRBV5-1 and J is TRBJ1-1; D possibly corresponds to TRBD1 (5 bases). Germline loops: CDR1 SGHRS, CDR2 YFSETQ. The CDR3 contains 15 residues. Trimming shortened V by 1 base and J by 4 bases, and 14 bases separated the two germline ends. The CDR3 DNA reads TGCGCCAGCAGCTTGTTGAGGGGCCATAGCACTGAAGCTTTCTTT. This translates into CASSLLRGHSTEAFF. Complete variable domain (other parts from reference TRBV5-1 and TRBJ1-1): KAGVTQTPRYLIKTRGQQVTLSCSPISGHRSVSWYQQTPGQGLQFLFEYFSETQRNKGNFPGRFSGRQFSNSRSEMNVSTLELGDSALYLCASSLLRGHSTEAFFGQGTRLTVV.

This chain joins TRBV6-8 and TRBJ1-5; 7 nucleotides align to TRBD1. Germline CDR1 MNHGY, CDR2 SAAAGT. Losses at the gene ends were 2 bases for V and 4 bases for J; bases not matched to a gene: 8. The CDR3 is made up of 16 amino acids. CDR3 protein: CASSYAYNRGNQPQHF. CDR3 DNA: TGTGCCAGCAGTTACGCATATAACAGGGGTAATCAGCCCCAGCATTTT.

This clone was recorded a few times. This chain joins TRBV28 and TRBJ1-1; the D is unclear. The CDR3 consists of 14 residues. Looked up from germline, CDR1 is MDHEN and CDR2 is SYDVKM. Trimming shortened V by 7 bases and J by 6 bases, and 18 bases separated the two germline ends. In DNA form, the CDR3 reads TGTGCCAGCAACTACATCGGCTCGAGAGCTGAAGCTTTCTTT. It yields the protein CASNYIGSRAEAFF.